These T cell receptor beta chains were read from a single sample in a study of T cells in placental villitis. Only in-frame clones appear in the TCRdb table, and some are missing; sequencing was by immunoSEQ multiplex PCR. The sample has about 600 clones; 82% are singletons. The sequenced sample was placental tissue containing maternal and fetal cells. The source is a human patient with villitis of unknown etiology; the placental T cells may come from both mother and fetus. The CDR3 runs from the conserved cysteine through the conserved F or W. A D gene is named only where the DNA matches it firmly. Clone size, where shown, is once, few, many, or a class for clones that have expanded.

.	TRBV5-5	.	TRBJ2-2	12	CASSPGFGELFF	TGTGCCAGCAGTCCAGGATTCGGGGAGCTGTTTTTT
.	TRBV2	.	TRBJ1-1	13	CASSEMQITEAFF	TGTGCCAGCAGTGAAATGCAGATCACTGAAGCTTTCTTT
.	TRBV13	.	TRBJ2-5	14	CASSLRQLQETQYF	TGTGCCAGCAGCTTAAGACAGCTACAAGAGACCCAGTACTTC
.	TRBV28	few	TRBJ2-7	14	CASSPWGRSYEQYF	TGTGCCAGCAGCCCCTGGGGACGGAGCTACGAGCAGTACTTC
TRBD1	TRBV7-9	.	TRBJ1-1	13	CASSSDRGTEAFF	TGTGCCAGCAGCTCGGACAGGGGGACTGAAGCTTTCTTT
.	TRBV13	.	TRBJ1-1	11	CASSGGHEAFF	TGTGCCAGCAGCGGAGGACATGAAGCTTTCTTT
.	TRBV5-1	.	TRBJ2-1	17	CASSPEVGAASYNEQFF	TGCGCCAGCAGCCCGGAAGTGGGGGCCGCCTCCTACAATGAGCAGTTCTTC
.	TRBV28	once	TRBJ2-5	11	CASSVEQTQYF	TGTGCCAGCAGCGTTGAGCAGACCCAGTACTTC
.	TRBV5-5	.	TRBJ1-1	14	CASSLVGINTEAFF	TGTGCCAGCAGCTTGGTAGGAATAAACACTGAAGCTTTCTTT